This record concerns one T cell receptor beta chain sequence. Its antigen remains unknown. Sample donors were healthy Caucasian individuals that came from Russia, aged 6 to 90. The data belong to a study of blood T cells in healthy people across ages. The study's findings and limits: The study found more naive CD4+ cells and higher diversity in long-lived than aged donors. Per million T cells, the diversity of TCR beta decreased roughly linearly as age advanced. Using unsorted PBMCs precluded a conclusive naive versus antigen-experienced comparison.

The use of a sample-barcoded 5' primer and a J-beta primer mix characterized a second PCR of about 7 to 12 cycles. TCRdb called the 5' RACE reads again in MiXCR, with one record for every CDR3 protein. The sample has roughly 410,000 distinct CDR3 sequences, about half seen once; the top ten hold 45% to 60%. Trimming shortened V by 5 bases and J by 0 bases, and 14 bases separated the two germline ends. The CDR3 extends over 17 amino acids. From germline, CDR1 is SGHVS and CDR2 FNYEAQ. This clonotype originated in a man aged 60 to 75 in good health. The rearrangement links TRBV7-6 to TRBJ2-6; either TRBD1 or TRBD2 may supply D (7 bases each). The material sequenced was blood. The CDR3: CASSPGGGSSGANVLTF. The CDR3 bases are TGTGCCAGCAGCCCAGGGGGGGGGAGCTCTGGGGCCAACGTCCTGACTTTC.